Following are 8 T cell receptor beta chains from one sample sequenced in a study of Graves' ophthalmopathy and Graves' hyperthyroidism. RNA transcripts yielded amplified TCR beta CDR3 regions. HTBI-primed first-round RT-PCR preceded second-round multiplex PCR. TCRdb called the multiplex PCR reads again in MiXCR, with one record for every CDR3 protein. The repertoire includes 350,000 to 400,000 distinct CDR3 sequences, 15% to 17% of them detected once, and roughly 7% sits in the top ten. The sequenced sample consisted of peripheral blood. Every receptor here comes from a woman younger than 30 with stable Graves' hyperthyroidism.

The chain recombines TRBV12-3 or TRBV12-4 with TRBJ2-2, with TRBD2 matching over 7 bases. J was trimmed by 10 bases and V by 11 bases; bases with no gene match: 19. CDR3 length: 15 residues. CDR3 DNA: TGTGCCTCTAGGGACCAGCGGGGCGGCTTGTCGGAGCTGTTTTTT. It translates to CASRDQRGGLSELFF.

This clonotype was counted at least ten times. The chain links TRBV29-1 to TRBJ1-2; D unresolved. Germline assignment: CDR1 SQVTM and CDR2 ANQGSEA. The V end lost 3 bases, the J end lost 3 bases, and 11 bases lay between the germline ends. CDR3 length: 13 amino acids. CDR3 sequence reads: CSVDPGFDYGYTF. CDR3 DNA: TGCAGCGTTGACCCCGGGTTCGACTATGGCTACACCTTC.

This clonotype was found many times. The rearrangement joins TRBV12-3 or TRBV12-4 to TRBJ2-7; 9 bases fit TRBD1. The length of the CDR3 is 12 residues. J lost 10 bases, V lost 4 bases, and 5 bases had no gene match. CDR3 residues: CASSWGQGIQYF. CDR3 in DNA: TGTGCCAGCAGTTGGGGACAGGGAATTCAGTACTTC.

At least ten counts were recorded for this clonotype. The V and J genes are TRBV12-3 or TRBV12-4 and TRBJ2-5; tentatively, D is TRBD2 (6 bases). V dropped 5 bases and J dropped 5 bases, with 12 bases sitting between them. This CDR3 is built from 13 residues. The CDR3 DNA sequence: TGTGCCAGCAGTGCCCTAGCGTTGGAGACCCAGTACTTC. As protein: CASSALALETQYF.

The chain carries TRBV7-3 and TRBJ1-1; D not resolved. The CDR3 totals 15 residues. Trimming left V 5 bases short and J 3 bases short, with 16 bases between. The germline CDR1 and CDR2 sequences are SGHTA and FQGTGA. This chain's CDR3 is CASSPNYAPHTEAFF. CDR3 DNA sequence: TGTGCCAGCAGCCCCAATTATGCACCTCACACTGAAGCTTTCTTT.

At least ten counts were recorded for this clonotype. The V gene is TRBV20-1, the J gene TRBJ1-2; D is perhaps TRBD1 (5 bases). Germline V gene data show CDR1 as DFQATT and CDR2 as SNEGSKA (reference sequence). V was pared by 5 bases and J by 3 bases, with 10 bases between. The CDR3 has 12 residues. CDR3 amino acids: CSAGGAHYGYTF. The CDR3 DNA reads as TGCAGTGCTGGAGGGGCCCACTATGGCTACACCTTC.

On this clonotype itself: This may be a read error, as it is one base from a much larger clone. The V call is TRBV9, the J call TRBJ2-2, with D maybe TRBD2 (5 bases). The CDR3 is made up of 15 amino acids. The germline CDR1 and CDR2 sequences are SGDLS and YYNGEE. Written as DNA, the CDR3 is TGTGCCAGCAGCGTAGAACCACGAAACACCGGGGAGCTGGTTTTT. This codes for CASSVEPRNTGELVF.

The table lists this clonotype with many counts. The gene calls are TRBV20-1 and TRBJ1-3, with TRBD1 as a possible D gene (6 bases). The CDR3 extends over 13 amino acids. Germline V gives CDR1 DFQATT, CDR2 SNEGSKA (reference sequence). The V end was cut by 6 bases, the J end by 4 bases, with 13 bases between. CDR3 amino acids: CSAIRGRGNTIYF. The CDR3 DNA sequence: TGCAGTGCAATCAGGGGACGCGGAAACACCATATATTTT.